The 14 T cell receptor beta chains below all came from one sample that was sequenced in a study of T cell repertoires in cytomegalovirus infection. TCRdb reprocessed the reads via MiXCR and lists one record per CDR3 protein. Among under 850,000 distinct CDR3 sequences listed, less than 40% were seen once. Source material: PBMCs. These receptors all come from a human donor in good health (CMV status not recorded). Some clones in this sample may be carry-over from other donors' samples.

The rearrangement links TRBV6-6 to TRBJ1-5, with D possibly TRBD1 on 5 matching bases. The CDR3 sequence is 12 residues long. With 0 bases removed from V and 9 bases from J, the gap between germline ends came to 6 bases. CDR1 MNHNY and CDR2 SVGAGI come from the germline V gene (reference sequence). CDR3 nucleotide sequence: TGTGCCAGCAGTTACTCGGGGGGGCCCCAGCATTTT. As protein: CASSYSGGPQHF.

This clonotype appeared a few times. The V and J genes are TRBV20-1 and TRBJ2-1, with 8 positions matching TRBD2. The CDR3 extends over 17 amino acids. With 0 bases clipped from V and 7 bases from J, the junction kept 14 bases outside the gene matches. CDR1 is DFQATT and CDR2 is SNEGSKA in the germline V gene (reference sequence). As DNA, the CDR3 is TGCAGTGCTAGAGATCACTTAGCGGGAAGGGTGGCGAATGAGCAGTTCTTC. Protein: CSARDHLAGRVANEQFF.

This clonotype was counted only a few times. The CDR3 DNA is TGTGCCAGCAGCCGGATGGTAGCGGGACCTGGGGGGGCGCAGTATTTT. Translated, it gives CASSRMVAGPGGAQYF. The chain uses TRBV5-4 and TRBJ2-3; 8 bases fit TRBD2. Germline V CDR1 and CDR2: SGHNT, YYREEE (reference sequence). V lost 4 bases and J lost 10; bases outside the gene matches: 17. The CDR3 runs to 16 residues. Filled out from reference TRBV5-4 and TRBJ2-3, the complete variable domain reads ETGVTQSPTHLIKTRGQQVTLRCSSQSGHNTVSWYQQALGQGPQFIFQYYREEENGRGNFPPRFSGLQFPNYSSELNVNALELDDSALYLCASSRMVAGPGGAQYFGPGTRLTVL.

The chain recombines TRBV7-2 with TRBJ2-1; weak D call: TRBD1 (7 bases). Germline V gives CDR1 SGHTA, CDR2 FQGNSA. The CDR3 runs to 15 residues. V lost 9 bases and J 10 bases, leaving 25 bases between the germline ends. The CDR3 DNA reads as TGTGCCAGAAGCGAAGACCCGGGGCGGGACAGCGAGCAGTTCTTC. It codes for CARSEDPGRDSEQFF. Drawing the rest from reference TRBV7-2 and TRBJ2-1, the complete variable domain is GAGVSQSPSNKVTEKGKDVELRCDPISGHTALYWYRQSLGQGLEFLIYFQGNSAPDKSGLPSDRFSAERTGGSVSTLTIQRTQQEDSAVYLCARSEDPGRDSEQFFGPGTRLTVL.

The chain carries TRBV12-3 or TRBV12-4 and TRBJ1-2, with D maybe TRBD1 (5 bases). This CDR3 is built from 14 residues. V was clipped by 4 bases and J by 8 bases, with 17 bases between them. DNA of the CDR3: TGTGCCAGCAGTTCGTCAGGGACCTTGAGGGGCTACACCTTC. Its translation: CASSSSGTLRGYTF.

V is TRBV4-1 and J is TRBJ2-2, with 7 bases matching TRBD2. V trimming: 2 bases; J trimming: 3 bases; junction bases outside the gene matches: 6. The CDR3 runs to 16 residues. The germline CDR1 and CDR2 sequences are MGHRA and YSYEKL. The CDR3 DNA reads as TGCGCCAGCAGCCAAAGGGCAGGGAGGGACACCGGGGAGCTGTTTTTT. It specifies CASSQRAGRDTGELFF.

This clonotype has a single count. With a much larger clone just one base away, this may be a read error. The CDR3 sequence: CATTETGYSNQPQHF. In DNA form, the CDR3 reads TGTGCTACTACAGAGACAGGCTATAGCAATCAGCCCCAGCATTTT. This sequence joins TRBV19 and TRBJ1-5, with D perhaps matching TRBD1 (6 bases). The CDR3 sequence is 15 residues long. Germline V CDR1 and CDR2: LNHDA, SQIVND (reference sequence).

This clonotype was seen a single time. The chain carries TRBV28 and TRBJ1-2; TRBD1 is a possible D gene (5 bases). Germline CDR1 is MDHEN and CDR2 is SYDVKM. V was clipped by 4 bases and J by 4 bases, with 22 bases between them. This CDR3 is built from 17 residues. The CDR3 nucleotides are TGTGCCAGCAGTTCTGTATACGGGATCGGGACTCTCTATGGCTACACCTTC. Its translation: CASSSVYGIGTLYGYTF.

This chain links TRBV10-2 with TRBJ2-7; 11 bases map to TRBD1. Germline V gene lookup returns CDR1 WSHSY and CDR2 SAAADI. The CDR3 totals 15 residues. V shed 6 bases, J shed 1 base, and the junction held 5 bases outside the gene matches. The CDR3: CASREGQGVSYEQYF. DNA of the CDR3: TGCGCCAGCAGGGAGGGACAGGGGGTGTCCTACGAGCAGTACTTC.

This clonotype turned up a few times. The chain employs TRBV28 and TRBJ2-4, with D perhaps TRBD2 (5 bases). The V and J ends lost 3 bases and 0 bases respectively, with 21 bases between them. The CDR3 is made up of 19 amino acids. Germline values: CDR1 MDHEN, CDR2 SYDVKM. For the CDR3, the DNA is TGTGCCAGCAGTTTTGGAGGATCGGCAGCCAAACTAGCCAAAAACATTCAGTACTTC. Protein sequence: CASSFGGSAAKLAKNIQYF.

The gene calls are TRBV29-1 and TRBJ1-3; D possibly corresponds to TRBD1 (5 bases). Looked up from germline, CDR1 is SQVTM and CDR2 is ANQGSEA. This CDR3 is 14 amino acids long. Trimming stripped 7 bases from V and 1 base from J, with 14 bases between. In DNA, the CDR3 is TGCAGCGCTGATTCGGGGGATTCTGGAAACACCATATATTTT. Protein product: CSADSGDSGNTIYF.

The V call is TRBV12-3 or TRBV12-4, the J call TRBJ1-5; possibly TRBD1 for D (5 bases). The V end lost 4 bases, the J end lost 6 bases, and 16 bases lay between the germline ends. This CDR3 has 15 amino acids. CDR3 residues: CASSWGLPGGQPQHF. CDR3 DNA sequence: TGTGCCAGCAGTTGGGGCCTGCCGGGTGGTCAGCCCCAGCATTTT.

This clonotype was counted many times. The chain is built from TRBV25-1 and TRBJ2-5, with 8 bases identical to TRBD2. CDR1 MGHDK and CDR2 SYGVNS come from the germline V gene. This CDR3 contains 15 residues. With 5 bases clipped from V and 1 base from J, the junction kept 6 bases outside the gene matches. The CDR3 DNA reads as TGTGCCAGCAGTAATAAGCGGGAGAGCCAAGAGACCCAGTACTTC. Translating it yields CASSNKRESQETQYF.

The chain combines TRBV28 with TRBJ1-2; a possible D gene is TRBD1 (6 bases). Germline assignment: CDR1 MDHEN and CDR2 SYDVKM. The ends were cut back, 7 bases at V and 8 bases at J, with 14 bases in the middle. The length of the CDR3 is 12 residues. The DNA of the CDR3 is TGTGCCAGCACCAAGGGACACGGAGGCTACACCTTC. Protein sequence: CASTKGHGGYTF.